Shown below are 5 T cell receptor beta chains from a single sample sequenced in a study of cytomegalovirus exposure and HLA in healthy donors. In the PCR, 60 Vbeta and 13 Jbeta primers were used. The protocol was immunoSEQ multiplex PCR, while the TCRdb copy is restricted to in-frame clones and leaves out a portion. The table includes more than 95,000 clones, roughly 80% detected once. Sample: PBMCs. These receptors originate from a man aged 30 to 45 in good health and CMV-seropositive.

As DNA, the CDR3 is TGCGCCAGCAGCCCACCGGGACAAATGAACACTGAAGCTTTCTTT. This sequence encodes CASSPPGQMNTEAFF. V is TRBV5-1 and J is TRBJ1-1, with D possibly matching TRBD1 (6 bases). Trimming left V 4 bases short and J 0 bases short, with 13 bases between. The CDR3 runs 15 residues. CDR1 and CDR2 (germline): SGHRS, YFSETQ.

J is TRBJ2-7 and V is TRBV6-4; 10 bases match TRBD1. V lost 6 bases to trimming and J lost 6 bases; unmatched junction nucleotides: 11. Germline V gene sequence: CDR1 MRHNA, CDR2 SNTAGT. The CDR3 spans 15 residues. The CDR3 spells CASRLHLRQGAEQYF. The CDR3 coding sequence is TGTGCCAGCAGGTTACACCTACGACAGGGGGCCGAGCAGTACTTC.

There are a few counts of this clone. V and J are TRBV11-2 and TRBJ1-1; D not resolved. This CDR3 is built from 13 residues. Germline V gene data show CDR1 as SGHAT and CDR2 as FQNNGV. V gave up 5 bases and J gave up 2 bases, with 9 bases separating them. The CDR3 DNA is TGTGCCAGCAGCCCCGACTTTAACACTGAAGCTTTCTTT. Protein product: CASSPDFNTEAFF.

V usage is TRBV5-1 and J usage is TRBJ2-1; 12 bases line up with TRBD2. Losses at the gene ends were 1 base for V and 5 bases for J; bases not matched to a gene: 1. There are 15 residues in the CDR3. CDR1 SGHRS and CDR2 YFSETQ come from the germline V gene. The CDR3 loop is CASSLRTSGDNEQFF. As DNA, the CDR3 is TGCGCCAGCAGCTTGAGGACTAGCGGGGACAATGAGCAGTTCTTC.

The V and J genes are TRBV6-6 and TRBJ1-1; 7 bases fit TRBD1. In germline, CDR1 is MNHNY, CDR2 SVGAGI (reference sequence). With V trimmed by 0 bases and J by 1 base, 2 bases remained unmatched. This CDR3 is built from 15 residues. CDR3 loop: CASSYSTGKNTEAFF. In DNA, the CDR3 is TGTGCCAGCAGTTACTCGACAGGGAAGAACACTGAAGCTTTCTTT.